The 32 T cell receptor beta chains below all came from one sample that was sequenced in a study of cytomegalovirus exposure and HLA in healthy donors (dated by TCRdb to between 2016 and 2019). Receptor libraries were prepared by the immunoSEQ multiplex PCR assay. For the multiplex PCR, a mixture combining 60 forward primers for TCR Vbeta segments and 13 reverse primers for TCR Jbeta segments was used. What TCRdb holds here is the immuneACCESS table cut down to in-frame rearrangements. Part of the clones is not present; checked against another copy, under half of the missing clones reflect an unresolved V gene, and the others are unexplained. The sample data list 210,000 or so clones, and about 89% of these were observed just once. More than 0.8% of the sample is taken by the ten largest. Sequencing was performed on PBMCs. These receptors all stem from a woman between 18 and 29 years old in good health and CMV-seronegative.

J is TRBJ2-7 and V is TRBV6-1, with D tentatively TRBD2 (6 bases). From germline, CDR1 is MNHNS and CDR2 SASEGT. This CDR3 has 13 amino acids. V lost 1 base and J lost 10, with 14 bases in between. Here the CDR3 DNA reads TGTGCCAGCAGTGAAGTCCGGAGGGTAGTCCAGTACTTC. Its translation: CASSEVRRVVQYF.

The chain joins TRBV6-5 to TRBJ2-6; a possible D gene is TRBD1 (6 bases). Trimming removed 6 bases at V and 3 bases at J, with 12 bases between. CDR1 and CDR2 from the germline V gene are MNHEY and SVGAGI. CDR3 size: 15 residues. This CDR3 is CASSLQGYGANVLTF. CDR3 nucleotides: TGTGCCAGCAGCCTACAGGGATATGGGGCCAACGTCCTGACTTTC.

This chain joins TRBV27 and TRBJ2-7; tentative D call: TRBD1 (5 bases). Germline V CDR1 and CDR2: MNHEY, SMNVEV (reference sequence). The V gene lost 5 bases and the J gene lost 0 bases, with 8 bases spanning the gap. This CDR3 is 13 amino acids long. The CDR3 region has the DNA TGTGCCAGCAGTGTCCAGGGCTCCTACGAGCAGTACTTC. Its translation: CASSVQGSYEQYF.

The chain links TRBV4-1 to TRBJ1-2; TRBD1 matches 9 bases. Germline CDR1 reads MGHRA; CDR2 reads YSYEKL. V trimming: 2 bases; J trimming: 3 bases; junction bases outside the gene matches: 10. This CDR3 contains 17 residues. This CDR3 reads CASSQNSPGQGYYGYTF. In DNA, the CDR3 is TGCGCCAGCAGCCAAAATTCTCCGGGACAGGGTTACTATGGCTACACCTTC.

The chain recombines TRBV19 with TRBJ2-2; 8 bases map to TRBD2. The germline V gene has CDR1 LNHDA and CDR2 SQIVND (reference sequence). This CDR3 is 15 amino acids long. With 6 bases clipped from V and 5 bases from J, the junction kept 8 bases outside the gene matches. The CDR3 DNA reads TGTGCCAGTAGCGCGGGACTAGGGGGGACCGGGGAGCTGTTTTTT. The encoded protein is CASSAGLGGTGELFF.

The chain is built from TRBV7-8 and TRBJ1-6; 9 bases match TRBD1. Trimming took 5 bases from V and 6 from J; bases not matched to a gene: 8. The CDR3 totals 16 residues. Germline CDR1 and CDR2: SGHVS and FQNEAQ. The DNA for the CDR3 is TGTGCCAGCAGCCTAACGACAGGGGGGCTTAATTCACCCCTCCACTTT. Residues: CASSLTTGGLNSPLHF.

The rearrangement joins TRBV5-1 to TRBJ1-3, with a possible D match to TRBD1 (6 bases). Germline CDR1 SGHRS, CDR2 YFSETQ. Deletions cut 4 bases from V and 0 bases from J, with 14 bases between. The CDR3 consists of 16 residues. DNA of the CDR3: TGCGCCAGCAGCCCGGGGGGGGGCGACTCTGGAAACACCATATATTTT. This gives the protein CASSPGGGDSGNTIYF.

The chain has TRBV2 and TRBJ1-1, with a weak D call TRBD1 (6 bases). Trimming took 4 bases from V and 5 from J, leaving 11 bases between them. Looked up from germline, CDR1 is SNHLY and CDR2 is FYNNEI. CDR3 size: 13 residues. The CDR3 protein is CASSGEGGTEAFF. In DNA form, the CDR3 reads TGTGCCAGCAGTGGGGAGGGGGGAACTGAAGCTTTCTTT. Full variable domain (rest looked up from reference TRBV2 and TRBJ1-1): EPEVTQTPSHQVTQMGQEVILRCVPISNHLYFYWYRQILGQKVEFLVSFYNNEISEKSEIFDDQFSVERPDGSNFTLKIRSTKLEDSAMYFCASSGEGGTEAFFGQGTRLTVV.

The chain uses TRBV7-6 and TRBJ2-2, with D hard to call. The germline V gene encodes CDR1 SGHVS and CDR2 FNYEAQ. This CDR3 has 17 residues. The V and J ends lost 1 base and 3 bases respectively, with 15 bases between them. CDR3 residues: CASSLVTLGTYTGELFF. CDR3 bases: TGTGCCAGCAGCTTAGTAACGCTAGGAACCTACACCGGGGAGCTGTTTTTT.

A note on this clone: The identical CDR3 is also encoded by other nucleotide sequences in the sample. The V and J genes are TRBV7-2 and TRBJ2-2; tentative D call: TRBD1 (5 bases). Germline loops: CDR1 SGHTA, CDR2 FQGNSA. The CDR3 has 13 amino acids. The V end lost 4 bases, the J end lost 6 bases, and 9 bases lay between the germline ends. This chain's CDR3 is CASSSQGPGELFF. DNA of the CDR3: TGTGCCAGCAGCTCTCAGGGTCCCGGGGAGCTGTTTTTT. The full variable domain, completed using reference TRBV7-2 and TRBJ2-2, is GAGVSQSPSNKVTEKGKDVELRCDPISGHTALYWYRQSLGQGLEFLIYFQGNSAPDKSGLPSDRFSAERTGGSVSTLTIQRTQQEDSAVYLCASSSQGPGELFFGEGSRLTVL.

This sequence joins TRBV10-3 and TRBJ1-1; no reliable D call. The CDR3 totals 11 residues. V was clipped by 6 bases and J by 4 bases, with 6 bases between them. From germline, CDR1 is ENHRY and CDR2 SYGVKD. For the CDR3, the DNA is TGTGCCATCAGCAGTTTCACTGAAGCTTTCTTT. Translated: CAISSFTEAFF.

This clone was seen a few times. The J gene is TRBJ1-2, the V gene TRBV6-1, with D possibly TRBD1 on 6 matching bases. The CDR3 consists of 13 residues. Germline V lookup: CDR1 MNHNS, CDR2 SASEGT. Trimming stripped 6 bases from V and 4 bases from J, with 12 bases between. This chain's CDR3 is CASRDSYLYGYTF. The CDR3 bases are TGTGCCAGCAGGGACAGTTACCTCTATGGCTACACCTTC.

This rearrangement joins TRBV5-1 to TRBJ1-1; 8 bases match TRBD1. V trimming: 0 bases; J trimming: 1 base; junction bases outside the gene matches: 2. CDR1 SGHRS and CDR2 YFSETQ come from the germline V gene. The CDR3 spans 15 residues. The CDR3 nucleotides are TGCGCCAGCAGCTTGGACGGGACAGGGAACACTGAAGCTTTCTTT. As protein: CASSLDGTGNTEAFF.

The chain is built from TRBV10-2 and TRBJ2-6; TRBD2 might be the D (5 bases). The CDR3 has 14 residues. V was trimmed by 8 bases and J by 2 bases, leaving 10 bases between them. CDR1 is WSHSY and CDR2 is SAAADI in the germline V gene. The CDR3 DNA sequence: TGCGCCAGCGGAGACGGGGCTGGGGCCAACGTCCTGACTTTC. It specifies CASGDGAGANVLTF.

The V and J genes are TRBV15 and TRBJ2-5; TRBD2 aligns across 8 bases. The V and J ends lost 1 base and 2 bases, in that order; junction bases with no gene match: 9. CDR3 size: 17 residues. Germline CDR1 reads LNHNV; CDR2 reads YYDKDF (reference sequence). CDR3 sequence (DNA): TGTGCCACCAGCAGAGTCGGGCGGGGGACTAGGCAAGAGACCCAGTACTTC. This gives the protein CATSRVGRGTRQETQYF.

The gene calls are TRBV6-6 and TRBJ2-2; 9 nucleotides match TRBD2. CDR1 MNHNY and CDR2 SVGAGI come from the germline V gene (reference sequence). The V and J ends lost 7 bases and 1 base, in that order; junction bases with no gene match: 7. The CDR3 is made up of 16 amino acids. The CDR3 loop reads CASTVTSGWNTGELFF. The DNA for the CDR3 is TGTGCCAGCACTGTGACTAGCGGATGGAACACCGGGGAGCTGTTTTTT.

This chain connects TRBV27 to TRBJ1-3; tentative D call: TRBD1 (6 bases). Trimming left V 5 bases short and J 9 bases short, with 17 bases between. The CDR3 has 14 residues. Germline assignment: CDR1 MNHEY and CDR2 SMNVEV (reference sequence). Here the CDR3 DNA reads TGTGCCAGCAGTGTAAGCACAGGGTCCGGCACCATATATTTT. This sequence encodes CASSVSTGSGTIYF.

In its sample, this clone was seen once. The V call is TRBV6-1, the J call TRBJ2-1; D is undetermined. CDR1 is MNHNS, CDR2 SASEGT, per germline. Trimming left V 5 bases short and J 16 bases short, with 15 bases between. The CDR3 runs to 11 residues. Written as DNA, the CDR3 is TGTGCCAGCAGTTATCTGTCGAGATCATTCTTC. This sequence encodes CASSYLSRSFF.

The rearrangement joins TRBV5-1 to TRBJ2-5; TRBD1 matches at 10 bases. The CDR3 has 17 residues. With 4 bases clipped from V and 2 bases from J, the junction kept 11 bases outside the gene matches. Germline V gene lookup returns CDR1 SGHRS and CDR2 YFSETQ. The CDR3 reads CASSRPRTGGLQETQYF. CDR3 bases: TGCGCCAGCAGCCGACCCCGGACAGGGGGTTTACAAGAGACCCAGTACTTC.

This chain uses TRBV4-3 with TRBJ2-3; 9 nucleotides agree with TRBD2. CDR1 and CDR2 (germline): LGHNA, YSLEER. The CDR3 totals 14 residues. Germline trimming cut 2 bases from V and 6 bases from J; bases unmatched to any gene: 3. The CDR3 sequence: CASSQLAGPDTQYF. The CDR3, as DNA: TGCGCCAGCAGCCAACTAGCGGGGCCGGATACGCAGTATTTT.

The CDR3 spells CASSRKLDFHEQFF. The CDR3 nucleotides read TGTGCCAGCAGTAGAAAACTAGATTTCCATGAGCAGTTCTTC. This chain joins TRBV27 and TRBJ2-1, with a tentative D call TRBD2 (5 bases). The V end was cut by 5 bases, the J end by 8 bases, with 16 bases between. Germline V gene sequence: CDR1 MNHEY, CDR2 SMNVEV (reference sequence). The CDR3 totals 14 residues.

The chain links TRBV5-4 to TRBJ2-7; TRBD1 aligns across 9 bases. Germline-derived CDR1 and CDR2 are SGHNT and YYREEE (reference sequence). With 4 bases clipped from V and 6 bases from J, the junction kept 5 bases outside the gene matches. The CDR3 runs 13 residues. DNA of the CDR3: TGTGCCAGCAGCCGGGACAGGGAGGGCGAGCAGTACTTC. Protein: CASSRDREGEQYF.

Only one count was recorded for this clone. The chain has TRBV6-4 and TRBJ2-7; D possibly corresponds to TRBD2 (5 bases). The CDR3 loop spans 18 amino acids. V dropped 0 bases and J dropped 2 bases, with 20 bases sitting between them. Germline-derived CDR1 and CDR2 are MRHNA and SNTAGT. The CDR3 nucleotides read TGTGCCAGCAGTGACTCGAAAGCTAGCACAAAAAAAACCTACGAGCAGTACTTC. This encodes CASSDSKASTKKTYEQYF.

The chain has TRBV19 and TRBJ1-4; D might be TRBD1 (6 bases). V was pared by 4 bases and J by 5 bases, with 17 bases between. Germline CDR1 and CDR2: LNHDA and SQIVND (reference sequence). CDR3 length: 16 residues. The CDR3 region has the DNA TGTGCCAGTAGTAGCCCCCGGGACATCACAAATGAAAAACTGTTTTTT. This translates into CASSSPRDITNEKLFF.

This clone appeared a single time. V and J are TRBV9 and TRBJ2-1; no clear D. Trimming left V 6 bases short and J 5 bases short, with 9 bases between. Germline CDR1 SGDLS, CDR2 YYNGEE. This CDR3 comprises 12 residues. The CDR3 nucleotides read TGTGCCAGCACCGGAGTTCACAATGAGCAGTTCTTC. Translating gives CASTGVHNEQFF.

The rearrangement joins TRBV5-1 to TRBJ2-5; D gene unclear. The ends were cut back, 1 base at V and 5 bases at J, with 15 bases in the middle. The CDR3 contains 15 residues. CDR1 is SGHRS, CDR2 YFSETQ, per germline. CDR3 DNA sequence: TGCGCCAGCAGCTTGAGTGGCCCCATTTTGGAGACCCAGTACTTC. The encoded protein is CASSLSGPILETQYF.

The chain couples TRBV7-9 to TRBJ1-2; D is undetermined. CDR3 length: 14 residues. V dropped 5 bases and J dropped 3 bases, with 13 bases sitting between them. Per the germline V gene, CDR1 is SEHNR and CDR2 is FQNEAQ (reference sequence). CDR3 coding DNA: TGTGCCAGCAGCAATCTCGCTACCGACTATGGCTACACCTTC. This sequence encodes CASSNLATDYGYTF.

This sequence joins TRBV11-2 and TRBJ2-7, with 7 bases that match TRBD1. Germline CDR1 reads SGHAT; CDR2 reads FQNNGV. This CDR3 contains 17 residues. Unmatched junction bases numbered 18, after V lost 6 bases and J lost 4 bases. The CDR3 sequence is CASRDGTELKSRYEQYF. CDR3 nucleotide sequence: TGTGCCAGCAGGGACGGGACAGAACTTAAGTCGCGATACGAGCAGTACTTC.

V and J are TRBV29-1 and TRBJ1-2; TRBD1 aligns across 11 bases. V shed 6 bases, J shed 3 bases, and the junction held 6 bases outside the gene matches. The length of the CDR3 is 14 residues. Germline V gene lookup returns CDR1 SQVTM and CDR2 ANQGSEA. CDR3 in DNA: TGCAGCGTCTCAGGACAGGGGGCGGACTATGGCTACACCTTC. Translation: CSVSGQGADYGYTF.

The chain is built from TRBV10-3 and TRBJ2-3; D unclear. V was shortened by 3 bases and J by 4 bases, with 8 bases between the two germline ends. Germline values: CDR1 ENHRY, CDR2 SYGVKD. This CDR3 has 13 amino acids. The chain's CDR3 is CAISDPIPDTQYF. Here the CDR3 DNA reads TGTGCCATCAGTGACCCCATCCCAGATACGCAGTATTTT.

The gene calls are TRBV18 and TRBJ2-1; TRBD2 aligns across 10 bases. The CDR3 has 18 residues. CDR1 is KGHSH and CDR2 is LQKENI in the germline V gene. V gave up 0 bases and J gave up 9 bases; unmatched junction bases: 14. The CDR3 bases are TGTGCCAGCTCACCACCGGGGCTAGCGGGAGTCATAGGTAGTGAGCAGTTCTTC. It translates to CASSPPGLAGVIGSEQFF.

The chain recombines TRBV19 with TRBJ2-5, with 7 bases lining up with TRBD2. The length of the CDR3 is 17 residues. The ends lost 3 bases at V and 1 base at J; junction bases unmatched: 11. CDR1 and CDR2 from the germline V gene are LNHDA and SQIVND (reference sequence). The CDR3 spells CASSIIWAGAAQETQYF. The CDR3 DNA reads TGTGCCAGTAGTATTATCTGGGCGGGAGCAGCCCAAGAGACCCAGTACTTC.